This is a list of T cell receptor beta chains from one sample in a study of blood T cells in healthy people across ages. TCRdb re-called the 5' RACE reads through MiXCR, storing one row per CDR3 protein. The sample gives approximately 350,000 distinct CDR3 sequences, about 55% of which show up once; over 40% is in the top ten. What was sequenced was blood. Receptors originate from a man between 60 and 75 years old in good health. Each CDR3 is given with its conserved first and last residue. D genes are given only for firm matches. Where a row states a size, it is once, few, many or the class of an expanded clone; other rows omit it.

clone_size: few
d_call: .
v_call: TRBV7-2
j_call: TRBJ2-3
cdr3_aa: CASSSTRGRGEQYF
cdr3_nt: TGTGCCAGCAGCTCCACTAGGGGGCGGGGGGAGCAGTATTTT

clone_size: .
d_call: TRBD2
v_call: TRBV4-3
j_call: TRBJ2-7
cdr3_aa: CASSQDGLAGVNEQYF
cdr3_nt: TGCGCCAGCAGCCAAGATGGCCTAGCGGGAGTGAACGAGCAGTACTTC

clone_size: .
d_call: TRBD2
v_call: TRBV20-1
j_call: TRBJ2-5
cdr3_aa: CSAPTSGTETQYF
cdr3_nt: TGCAGTGCCCCGACTAGCGGGACCGAGACCCAGTACTTC

clone_size: .
d_call: TRBD2
v_call: TRBV6-1
j_call: TRBJ2-5
cdr3_aa: CASSAPPRPGWRELLGSEETQYF
cdr3_nt: TGTGCCAGCAGTGCACCTCCCCGGCCTGGGTGGCGGGAGTTGCTCGGGTCGGAAGAGACCCAGTACTTC

clone_size: many
d_call: .
v_call: TRBV5-8
j_call: TRBJ2-3
cdr3_aa: CASTQYGSDTQYF
cdr3_nt: TGTGCCAGCACCCAGTATGGGTCCGATACGCAGTATTTT

clone_size: .
d_call: .
v_call: TRBV12-3/TRBV12-4
j_call: TRBJ2-5
cdr3_aa: CASKRDTNYNEQYF
cdr3_nt: TGTGCCAGCAAGCGGGACACAAACTACAATGAGCAGTACTTC

clone_size: few
d_call: TRBD2
v_call: TRBV11-2
j_call: TRBJ2-7
cdr3_aa: CASSLGASGRGYEQYF
cdr3_nt: TGTGCCAGCAGCCTGGGGGCTAGCGGGAGGGGATACGAGCAGTACTTC

clone_size: few
d_call: TRBD1
v_call: TRBV20-1
j_call: TRBJ2-7
cdr3_aa: CSATGQPAYEQYF
cdr3_nt: TGCAGTGCTACGGGACAGCCTGCCTACGAGCAGTACTTC

clone_size: few
d_call: TRBD2
v_call: TRBV2
j_call: TRBJ2-7
cdr3_aa: CASSGRLRESEQYF
cdr3_nt: TGTGCCAGCAGTGGTAGGTTGCGGGAGAGCGAGCAGTACTTC

clone_size: .
d_call: TRBD1
v_call: TRBV11-2
j_call: TRBJ2-1
cdr3_aa: CASSRRGDRVGNEQFF
cdr3_nt: TGTGCCAGCAGTCGGAGGGGGGACAGGGTAGGGAATGAGCAGTTCTTC

clone_size: .
d_call: TRBD1
v_call: TRBV5-1
j_call: TRBJ1-2
cdr3_aa: CASSQRDRTNHGYTF
cdr3_nt: TGCGCCAGCAGCCAACGGGACAGGACTAACCATGGCTACACCTTC

clone_size: .
d_call: .
v_call: TRBV6-1
j_call: TRBJ1-5
cdr3_aa: CASSEDTFSNQPQHF
cdr3_nt: TGTGCCAGCAGTGAAGACACCTTTAGCAATCAGCCCCAGCATTTT

clone_size: once
d_call: .
v_call: TRBV18
j_call: TRBJ1-1
cdr3_aa: CASSPRAAINTEAFF
cdr3_nt: TGTGCCAGCTCACCGAGGGCAGCTATAAACACTGAAGCTTTCTTT

clone_size: .
d_call: .
v_call: TRBV4-2
j_call: TRBJ2-5
cdr3_aa: CASSQEQRETQYF
cdr3_nt: TGTGCCAGCAGCCAAGAGCAGCGAGAGACCCAGTACTTC

clone_size: .
d_call: .
v_call: TRBV7-2
j_call: TRBJ2-6
cdr3_aa: CACSPRTPGANVLTF
cdr3_nt: TGTGCCTGCAGCCCCCGGACCCCTGGGGCCAACGTCCTGACTTTC

clone_size: few
d_call: .
v_call: TRBV20-1
j_call: TRBJ2-7
cdr3_aa: CSARESAEQYF
cdr3_nt: TGCAGTGCTAGAGAGTCGGCCGAGCAGTACTTC

clone_size: few
d_call: TRBD1
v_call: TRBV11-2
j_call: TRBJ2-5
cdr3_aa: CASSRGQGREETQYF
cdr3_nt: TGTGCCAGCAGCCGAGGACAGGGGAGAGAAGAGACCCAGTACTTC

clone_size: .
d_call: .
v_call: TRBV4-2
j_call: TRBJ2-7
cdr3_aa: CASGQGPGSSYEQYF
cdr3_nt: TGTGCCAGCGGCCAAGGTCCCGGGAGTTCCTACGAGCAGTACTTC

clone_size: once
d_call: .
v_call: TRBV18
j_call: TRBJ2-7
cdr3_aa: CASSPSLDSYEQYF
cdr3_nt: TGTGCCAGCTCACCGTCACTAGACTCCTACGAGCAGTACTTC

clone_size: few
d_call: .
v_call: TRBV28
j_call: TRBJ2-6
cdr3_aa: CASSPPESGANVLTF
cdr3_nt: TGTGCCAGCAGTCCCCCGGAGTCTGGGGCCAACGTCCTGACTTTC

clone_size: once
d_call: .
v_call: TRBV25-1
j_call: TRBJ2-5
cdr3_aa: CASSEYRVSQETQYF
cdr3_nt: TGTGCCAGCAGTGAATACAGGGTGTCCCAAGAGACCCAGTACTTC

clone_size: few
d_call: .
v_call: TRBV7-2
j_call: TRBJ2-7
cdr3_aa: CASSAGVYYEQYF
cdr3_nt: TGTGCCAGCAGCGCAGGAGTCTACTACGAGCAGTACTTC

clone_size: .
d_call: .
v_call: TRBV20-1
j_call: TRBJ2-3
cdr3_aa: CSAYGWGPKNTQYF
cdr3_nt: TGCAGTGCTTACGGGTGGGGACCAAAAAATACGCAGTATTTT

clone_size: once
d_call: .
v_call: TRBV2
j_call: TRBJ2-3
cdr3_aa: CASSDPREITDTQYF
cdr3_nt: TGTGCCAGCAGTGATCCCAGGGAGATCACAGATACGCAGTATTTT

clone_size: .
d_call: .
v_call: TRBV7-2
j_call: TRBJ1-2
cdr3_aa: CASSRDRAVVYGYTF
cdr3_nt: TGTGCCAGCAGCCGGGACCGGGCCGTAGTATATGGCTACACCTTC

clone_size: .
d_call: TRBD2
v_call: TRBV20-1
j_call: TRBJ2-1
cdr3_aa: CSVAGGPLDNEQFF
cdr3_nt: TGCAGTGTAGCGGGGGGGCCCCTCGACAATGAGCAGTTCTTC

clone_size: .
d_call: .
v_call: TRBV28
j_call: TRBJ2-3
cdr3_aa: CASSLPGTQYF
cdr3_nt: TGTGCCAGCTCTCTTCCGGGTACGCAGTATTTT

clone_size: .
d_call: .
v_call: TRBV7-8
j_call: TRBJ1-2
cdr3_aa: CASSFRTVGYGYTF
cdr3_nt: TGTGCCAGCAGCTTCCGGACGGTGGGCTATGGCTACACCTTC

clone_size: .
d_call: .
v_call: TRBV28
j_call: TRBJ1-2
cdr3_aa: CASSTQLIITFNYGYTF
cdr3_nt: TGTGCCAGCAGTACACAGCTTATTATTACCTTTAACTATGGCTACACCTTC

clone_size: .
d_call: TRBD1
v_call: TRBV24-1
j_call: TRBJ2-3
cdr3_aa: CATSDPTGVHGTDTQYF
cdr3_nt: TGTGCCACCAGTGACCCGACAGGGGTTCACGGCACAGATACGCAGTATTTT

clone_size: .
d_call: TRBD1
v_call: TRBV6-1
j_call: TRBJ2-4
cdr3_aa: CASSKIRTGGPLAKNIQYF
cdr3_nt: TGTGCCAGCAGTAAGATTCGCACAGGGGGACCTCTAGCCAAAAACATTCAGTACTTC

clone_size: .
d_call: .
v_call: TRBV29-1
j_call: TRBJ2-3
cdr3_aa: CSVNRDRTDTQYF
cdr3_nt: TGCAGCGTTAACCGGGACCGCACAGATACGCAGTATTTT

clone_size: few
d_call: .
v_call: TRBV10-3
j_call: TRBJ2-7
cdr3_aa: CAISKPGAAYEQYF
cdr3_nt: TGTGCCATCAGTAAGCCTGGGGCTGCCTACGAGCAGTACTTC

clone_size: few
d_call: .
v_call: TRBV28
j_call: TRBJ2-7
cdr3_aa: CASSGGPLGSYEQYF
cdr3_nt: TGTGCCAGCAGTGGCGGGCCGCTCGGATCCTACGAGCAGTACTTC

clone_size: .
d_call: TRBD1
v_call: TRBV20-1
j_call: TRBJ2-7
cdr3_aa: CSALGQGNLHEQYF
cdr3_nt: TGCAGTGCCCTAGGACAGGGGAATTTGCACGAGCAGTACTTC

clone_size: few
d_call: TRBD2
v_call: TRBV7-2
j_call: TRBJ2-3
cdr3_aa: CASSLDGAREADTQYF
cdr3_nt: TGTGCCAGCAGCTTAGATGGCGCGCGGGAGGCAGATACGCAGTATTTT

clone_size: .
d_call: .
v_call: TRBV5-4
j_call: TRBJ2-1
cdr3_aa: CASSLVGGNNEQFF
cdr3_nt: TGTGCCAGCAGCTTGGTTGGGGGGAACAATGAGCAGTTCTTC

clone_size: many
d_call: .
v_call: TRBV4-2
j_call: TRBJ2-7
cdr3_aa: CASSHYRDNSYEQYF
cdr3_nt: TGTGCCAGCAGCCATTACCGGGACAACTCCTACGAGCAGTACTTC

clone_size: few
d_call: .
v_call: TRBV9
j_call: TRBJ2-1
cdr3_aa: CASSVGPGSGFYNEQFF
cdr3_nt: TGTGCCAGCAGCGTAGGCCCCGGGTCAGGATTTTACAATGAGCAGTTCTTC

clone_size: many
d_call: TRBD2
v_call: TRBV20-1
j_call: TRBJ2-5
cdr3_aa: CSAREGSGEGGTQYF
cdr3_nt: TGCAGTGCTAGAGAGGGCAGCGGGGAGGGAGGGACCCAGTACTTC

clone_size: .
d_call: .
v_call: TRBV10-3
j_call: TRBJ1-1
cdr3_aa: CAISESGQSTEAFF
cdr3_nt: TGTGCCATCAGTGAGTCGGGGCAGAGTACTGAAGCTTTCTTT

clone_size: .
d_call: .
v_call: TRBV7-2
j_call: TRBJ1-2
cdr3_aa: CASSLARVDNYGYTF
cdr3_nt: TGTGCCAGCAGCTTAGCCAGGGTAGATAACTATGGCTACACCTTC

clone_size: .
d_call: TRBD1
v_call: TRBV7-9
j_call: TRBJ1-2
cdr3_aa: CASSGTGGDYGYTF
cdr3_nt: TGTGCCAGCAGCGGGACAGGGGGGGACTATGGCTACACCTTC

clone_size: few
d_call: TRBD1
v_call: TRBV15
j_call: TRBJ2-7
cdr3_aa: CATSRPGTGSQEQYF
cdr3_nt: TGTGCCACCAGCAGACCCGGGACAGGGTCTCAAGAGCAGTACTTC

clone_size: .
d_call: .
v_call: TRBV18
j_call: TRBJ2-5
cdr3_aa: CASSPLMAETQYF
cdr3_nt: TGTGCCAGCTCACCATTAATGGCAGAGACCCAGTACTTC

clone_size: once
d_call: .
v_call: TRBV6-2/TRBV6-3
j_call: TRBJ1-4
cdr3_aa: CAGRPHRQGFNEKLFF
cdr3_nt: TGTGCCGGCAGACCCCACCGCCAGGGGTTTAATGAAAAACTGTTTTTT

clone_size: .
d_call: TRBD1
v_call: TRBV2
j_call: TRBJ2-7
cdr3_aa: CASIQDRVVEQYF
cdr3_nt: TGTGCCAGCATTCAGGACAGGGTCGTCGAGCAGTACTTC

clone_size: many
d_call: .
v_call: TRBV20-1
j_call: TRBJ2-5
cdr3_aa: CSARHRQGQETQYF
cdr3_nt: TGCAGTGCTAGACACCGCCAAGGGCAAGAGACCCAGTACTTC

clone_size: few
d_call: TRBD1
v_call: TRBV4-3
j_call: TRBJ2-6
cdr3_aa: CASSRGTGESGANVLTF
cdr3_nt: TGCGCCAGCAGCCGCGGGACAGGGGAATCTGGGGCCAACGTCCTGACTTTC

clone_size: .
d_call: .
v_call: TRBV5-1
j_call: TRBJ2-1
cdr3_aa: CASSLVGEVSNEQFF
cdr3_nt: TGCGCCAGCAGCTTGGTCGGGGAGGTCTCCAATGAGCAGTTCTTC

clone_size: .
d_call: TRBD2
v_call: TRBV4-2
j_call: TRBJ2-1
cdr3_aa: CASSQELAGLYEQFF
cdr3_nt: TGTGCCAGCAGCCAAGAACTAGCGGGACTTTATGAGCAGTTCTTC

clone_size: .
d_call: TRBD1
v_call: TRBV7-9
j_call: TRBJ1-1
cdr3_aa: CASSPRGQGMGTEAFF
cdr3_nt: TGTGCCAGCAGCCCCCGGGGACAGGGGATGGGCACTGAAGCTTTCTTT

clone_size: .
d_call: .
v_call: TRBV20-1
j_call: TRBJ2-3
cdr3_aa: CSAVKGGPDTQYF
cdr3_nt: TGCAGTGCCGTAAAAGGGGGGCCAGATACGCAGTATTTT

clone_size: few
d_call: .
v_call: TRBV20-1
j_call: TRBJ2-7
cdr3_aa: CSASKTGRPGEQYF
cdr3_nt: TGCAGTGCTTCAAAAACAGGACGGCCTGGGGAGCAGTACTTC

clone_size: many
d_call: .
v_call: TRBV28
j_call: TRBJ2-7
cdr3_aa: CASSPTQGSSYEQYF
cdr3_nt: TGTGCCAGCAGTCCGACGCAAGGGAGCTCCTACGAGCAGTACTTC

clone_size: .
d_call: .
v_call: TRBV7-2
j_call: TRBJ2-7
cdr3_aa: CASSPVRIRGEQYF
cdr3_nt: TGTGCCAGCAGCCCCGTACGGATCCGAGGCGAGCAGTACTTC

clone_size: few
d_call: .
v_call: TRBV29-1
j_call: TRBJ2-5
cdr3_aa: CSFGVGETQYF
cdr3_nt: TGCAGTTTTGGGGTTGGAGAGACCCAGTACTTC

clone_size: .
d_call: .
v_call: TRBV6-2/TRBV6-3
j_call: TRBJ1-1
cdr3_aa: CATTQGTEAFF
cdr3_nt: TGTGCCACCACCCAGGGGACTGAAGCTTTCTTT

clone_size: .
d_call: .
v_call: TRBV12-5
j_call: TRBJ2-3
cdr3_aa: CASGNSGVDTQYF
cdr3_nt: TGTGCTAGTGGGAATTCGGGGGTAGATACGCAGTATTTT